The rows below give T cell receptor beta chains drawn from one sample of a study of shared clonotypes between healthy human individuals. The method was immunoSEQ multiplex PCR; TCRdb's version includes in-frame clones alone and lacks a portion of them. The sample contains about 490,000 clones, 75% to 85% of which appear only once. The sequenced sample was PBMCs. The source of these receptors is a woman in her forties in good health. Some clones in this sample may be carry-over from other donors' samples. Each CDR3 is given with its conserved first and last residue. The order of the fields is CDR3 protein, V gene.

CDR3: CSVGQSIEDTQYF
V: TRBV29-1

CDR3: CASSLRAATSGEDEQYF
V: TRBV7-8

CDR3: CASSPGGGGQPQHF
V: TRBV5-4

CDR3: CASSRDRVTEAFF
V: TRBV5-1

CDR3: CAYSGRAGSGTGELFF
V: TRBV10-3

CDR3: CATAGTIYEQYF
V: TRBV28

CDR3: CASSENSGRAFTQYF
V: TRBV7-3

CDR3: CASSVGTGAIEQYF
V: TRBV2

CDR3: CASSYGVAGSTDTQYF
V: TRBV6-6

CDR3: CASSQVYVNTEAFF
V: TRBV14

CDR3: CASSGTFRYNEQFF
V: TRBV28

CDR3: CASSLSGDEQYF
V: TRBV5-1

CDR3: CASSGPTDTQYF
V: TRBV28

CDR3: CAIAGGGTDTQYF
V: TRBV7-2